This TCR beta chain stems from a study of cytomegalovirus exposure and HLA in healthy donors. Produced via immunoSEQ multiplex PCR; TCRdb's table is partial and in-frame only. The sample contains some 140,000 clones, approximately 87% of which appear only once. The length of the CDR3 is 15 residues. V lost 5 bases and J lost 3; bases outside the gene matches: 4. Germline CDR1 and CDR2: MDHEN and SYDVKM. This TCR came from a man younger than 35 in good health and CMV-seronegative. The J gene is TRBJ2-1, the V gene TRBV28, with TRBD2 identical over 10 bases. The sequencing sample was made of PBMCs. The CDR3 DNA sequence: TGTGCCAGCAGTATAGCGGGAGGAAACTACAATGAGCAGTTCTTC. As protein: CASSIAGGNYNEQFF.